This entry lists 29 T cell receptor beta chains sequenced from one sample in a study of cytomegalovirus exposure and HLA in healthy donors. 60 Vbeta and 13 Jbeta primers were used in PCR. Using immunoSEQ multiplex PCR, the repertoire was profiled, and TCRdb retains in-frame clones only, with some absent. The repertoire includes some 170,000 clones, about 81% of them detected once, and under 2.5% sits in the top ten. The sequenced material came from PBMCs. The origin of the receptors is a woman in her 30s in good health and CMV-seronegative.

This chain joins TRBV5-1 and TRBJ2-1; possible D gene TRBD1, 6 bases. Germline loops: CDR1 SGHRS, CDR2 YFSETQ. This CDR3 is built from 16 residues. V was pared by 0 bases and J by 3 bases, with 13 bases between. CDR3 in amino acids: CASSLATAGDYNEQFF. In DNA form, the CDR3 reads TGCGCCAGCAGCTTGGCCACGGCAGGGGACTACAATGAGCAGTTCTTC.

The chain employs TRBV6-5 and TRBJ2-5; D possibly corresponds to TRBD1 (6 bases). With 6 bases removed from V and 11 bases from J, the gap between germline ends came to 16 bases. CDR1 MNHEY and CDR2 SVGAGI come from the germline V gene. This CDR3 comprises 12 residues. CDR3 nucleotide sequence: TGTGCCAGCAGCCCTAACAGGGATGAGCAGTACTTC. Protein: CASSPNRDEQYF.

This rearrangement joins TRBV5-1 to TRBJ1-6; TRBD1 matches at 7 bases. CDR3 length equals 14 residues. V trimming: 5 bases; J trimming: 8 bases; junction bases outside the gene matches: 7. Germline V CDR1 and CDR2: SGHRS, YFSETQ. The CDR3 sequence: CASSTDRAYSPLHF. The CDR3 bases are TGCGCCAGCAGTACCGACAGGGCTTATTCACCCCTCCACTTT.

J is TRBJ2-5 and V is TRBV28, with 7 bases that match TRBD1. TRBJ2-7 matches the DNA end more closely, so the J call is doubtful. This CDR3 contains 14 residues. Per the germline V gene, CDR1 is MDHEN and CDR2 is SYDVKM. The CDR3 coding sequence is TGTGCCAGCAGTTTCGCCGGGACAGCAAGCGAGCAGTACTTC. The encoded protein is CASSFAGTASEQYF.

This clone was observed a single time. The chain recombines TRBV5-1 with TRBJ2-7, with 9 bases matching TRBD2. After removal of 5 bases from V and 2 bases from J, the junction contained 5 bases not matched to a gene. The CDR3 has 14 residues. The V gene's germline CDR1 is SGHRS and CDR2 YFSETQ. DNA of the CDR3: TGCGCCAGCAGTTCCGAGCGGGGGGCCTACGAGCAGTACTTC. Translating gives CASSSERGAYEQYF.

This chain connects TRBV29-1 to TRBJ1-5, with D hard to call. V shed 5 bases and J shed 3 bases, with 8 bases lying between them. The germline CDR1 and CDR2 sequences are SQVTM and ANQGSEA. There are 12 residues in the CDR3. CDR3 sequence (DNA): TGCAGCGTTAGCACAGACAATCAGCCCCAGCATTTT. It codes for CSVSTDNQPQHF.

The DNA of the CDR3 is TGTGCCAGCAGCTTGGACAGGGACCATTCACCCCTCCACTTT. This encodes CASSLDRDHSPLHF. V gene TRBV7-9 combines with J gene TRBJ1-6, with 8 bases lining up with TRBD1. In germline, CDR1 is SEHNR, CDR2 FQNEAQ (reference sequence). The J segment lost 8 bases and the V segment lost 3 bases, leaving 3 bases of the junction unmatched. This CDR3 is 14 amino acids long.

This clone is a singleton in its sample. CDR3 region: CAWSTSERYEQYF. CDR3 coding DNA: TGTGCCTGGAGTACTAGCGAGAGGTACGAGCAGTACTTC. The V and J genes are TRBV30 and TRBJ2-7, with 7 bases aligning to TRBD2. The ends lost 2 bases at V and 4 bases at J; junction bases unmatched: 5. The CDR3 length is 13 residues. In germline, CDR1 is GTSNPN, CDR2 SVGIG (reference sequence).

Note on this clone: The junction does not match germline at one end; this may be a read error. The rearrangement uses TRBV7-9 and TRBJ2-7, with 9 nucleotides matching TRBD1. Germline-derived CDR1 and CDR2 are SEHNR and FQNEAQ (reference sequence). This CDR3 is 17 amino acids long. Here the CDR3 reads CSSSLARDRGITYEQYF. The CDR3 DNA reads as TGTTCCAGCAGCTTAGCACGTGACAGGGGGATCACCTACGAGCAGTACTTC.

The CDR3 loop is CASSHSGAEETQYF. In DNA form, the CDR3 reads TGCGCCAGCAGCCACTCAGGGGCGGAAGAGACCCAGTACTTC. V usage is TRBV4-1 and J usage is TRBJ2-5; D is perhaps TRBD1 (6 bases). The CDR3 is 14 residues long. V was clipped by 3 bases and J by 3 bases, with 11 bases between them. The germline V gene encodes CDR1 MGHRA and CDR2 YSYEKL.

The gene calls are TRBV4-1 and TRBJ2-7; TRBD2 agrees at 7 bases. The CDR3 is 15 residues long. The germline CDR1 and CDR2 sequences are MGHRA and YSYEKL. V shed 4 bases, J shed 6 bases, and the junction held 12 bases outside the gene matches. CDR3 protein: CASSPPGGGGTEQYF. The CDR3, as DNA: TGCGCCAGCAGCCCGCCTGGGGGGGGAGGGACCGAGCAGTACTTC.

The chain recombines TRBV7-9 with TRBJ1-5, with D unresolved. The V end lost 5 bases, the J end lost 5 bases, and 7 bases lay between the germline ends. Germline V gives CDR1 SEHNR, CDR2 FQNEAQ (reference sequence). The CDR3 sequence is 12 residues long. CDR3 protein: CASSPEDQPQHF. In DNA form, the CDR3 reads TGTGCCAGCAGCCCCGAGGATCAGCCCCAGCATTTT.

The chain uses TRBV6-1 and TRBJ1-6, with D possibly being TRBD1 (5 bases). Germline V gene data show CDR1 as MNHNS and CDR2 as SASEGT. V was cut by 2 bases and J by 10 bases, with 12 bases left in between. The CDR3 is 14 amino acids. The CDR3 DNA reads as TGTGCCAGCAGTGAACTGGGGGGTAAATCACCCCTCCACTTT. Its protein product is CASSELGGKSPLHF.

This chain connects TRBV7-2 to TRBJ1-1, with D unresolved. CDR1 is SGHTA and CDR2 is FQGNSA in the germline V gene. Trimming removed 2 bases at V and 5 bases at J, with 12 bases between. CDR3 length equals 14 residues. CDR3 region: CASSLFGVETEAFF. CDR3 coding DNA: TGTGCCAGCAGCTTATTCGGGGTTGAGACTGAAGCTTTCTTT.

Here the CDR3 DNA reads TGCGCCAGCAGCTTGGTGGGGACAGGGGCCAATGAGCAGTTCTTC. Translation: CASSLVGTGANEQFF. The J gene is TRBJ2-1, the V gene TRBV5-1; 10 positions agree with TRBD1. CDR1 and CDR2 (germline): SGHRS, YFSETQ. Trimming cost V 0 bases and J 6 bases; bases outside gene matches: 3. This CDR3 contains 15 residues. Complete variable domain (other parts from reference TRBV5-1 and TRBJ2-1): KAGVTQTPRYLIKTRGQQVTLSCSPISGHRSVSWYQQTPGQGLQFLFEYFSETQRNKGNFPGRFSGRQFSNSRSEMNVSTLELGDSALYLCASSLVGTGANEQFFGPGTRLTVL.

CDR3 DNA sequence: TGTGCCAGCAGTTTTTCATCAGGGTTCGCTGAAGCTTTCTTT. Translation: CASSFSSGFAEAFF. The genes are TRBV28 and TRBJ1-1, with D possibly TRBD1 on 5 matching bases. The germline V gene encodes CDR1 MDHEN and CDR2 SYDVKM. Trimming cost V 3 bases and J 6 bases, with 14 bases left between them. This CDR3 is 14 amino acids long.

The CDR3 here is CASSPGYQETQYF. For the CDR3, the DNA is TGTGCCAGCAGCCCCGGGTACCAAGAGACCCAGTACTTC. V gene TRBV7-2 combines with J gene TRBJ2-5; the D is unclear. CDR3 length equals 13 residues. V dropped 5 bases and J dropped 0 bases, with 7 bases sitting between them. Germline V gene lookup returns CDR1 SGHTA and CDR2 FQGNSA. Using reference TRBV7-2 and TRBJ2-5 for the parts outside the CDR3, the full variable domain is GAGVSQSPSNKVTEKGKDVELRCDPISGHTALYWYRQSLGQGLEFLIYFQGNSAPDKSGLPSDRFSAERTGGSVSTLTIQRTQQEDSAVYLCASSPGYQETQYFGPGTRLLVL.

CDR3 coding DNA: TGTGCCAGCAGTTACACAGGGGGGATTGAAAAACTGTTTTTT. Its protein product is CASSYTGGIEKLFF. The chain recombines TRBV6-5 with TRBJ1-4; the match to TRBD1 covers 8 bases. CDR3 size: 14 residues. CDR1 is MNHEY, CDR2 SVGAGI, per germline. V lost 2 bases, J lost 7 bases, and 3 bases stayed unmatched.

The rearrangement joins TRBV6-5 to TRBJ1-1; D call uncertain. This CDR3 is 13 amino acids long. In germline, CDR1 is MNHEY, CDR2 SVGAGI. Deletions cut 5 bases from V and 1 base from J, with 8 bases between. CDR3 residues: CASSLQQNTEAFF. CDR3 sequence (DNA): TGTGCCAGCAGTCTACAGCAGAACACTGAAGCTTTCTTT.

This clone was recorded a few times. This sequence joins TRBV10-3 and TRBJ2-2, with 9 bases lining up with TRBD2. Germline CDR1 ENHRY, CDR2 SYGVKD. The J segment lost 3 bases and the V segment lost 7 bases, leaving 3 bases of the junction unmatched. The CDR3 has 14 residues. CDR3 sequence (DNA): TGTGCCATCAACCAGCGGGGGGACACCGGGGAGCTGTTTTTT. Protein product: CAINQRGDTGELFF.

The chain employs TRBV28 and TRBJ1-2; 7 bases fit TRBD1. This CDR3 comprises 14 residues. With V trimmed by 5 bases and J by 0 bases, 3 bases remained unmatched. Germline loops: CDR1 MDHEN, CDR2 SYDVKM. The CDR3 region is CASSRQGANYGYTF. The CDR3 nucleotides are TGTGCCAGCAGTAGGCAGGGGGCTAACTATGGCTACACCTTC.

Remarks on this clone: This sample also contains other DNA sequences that code for the same CDR3. The rearrangement links TRBV19 to TRBJ2-5; 9 bases align to TRBD1. The CDR3 length is 13 residues. V lost 6 bases and J lost 2; bases outside the gene matches: 1. Germline V lookup: CDR1 LNHDA, CDR2 SQIVND (reference sequence). The CDR3 bases are TGTGCCAGTAGGACAGGGGGTCAAGAGACCCAGTACTTC. It specifies CASRTGGQETQYF.

The chain is built from TRBV4-3 and TRBJ1-6; D is ambiguous. With 0 bases removed from V and 11 bases from J, the gap between germline ends came to 20 bases. CDR3 length: 17 amino acids. Germline lookup yields CDR1 LGHNA and CDR2 YSLEER. DNA for the CDR3: TGCGCCAGCAGCCAAGAGGAAATGGGAACGGCGGGTCCACCCCTCCACTTT. This gives the protein CASSQEEMGTAGPPLHF.

The rearrangement joins TRBV29-1 to TRBJ1-1; unclear D gene. CDR1 and CDR2 from the germline V gene are SQVTM and ANQGSEA. The CDR3 totals 16 residues. V was pared by 0 bases and J by 5 bases, with 19 bases between. CDR3 loop: CSVEDGFRLGRTEAFF. The CDR3 nucleotides are TGCAGCGTTGAAGATGGTTTCCGTCTGGGGAGGACTGAAGCTTTCTTT.

This chain connects TRBV27 to TRBJ2-7; D is possibly TRBD1 (6 bases). The V end was cut by 3 bases, the J end by 2 bases, with 11 bases between. The CDR3 loop spans 14 amino acids. CDR1 MNHEY and CDR2 SMNVEV come from the germline V gene (reference sequence). The CDR3 DNA follows: TGTGCCAGCAGTTTCGGCAGGGGCCCCTACGAGCAGTACTTC. Amino acid sequence: CASSFGRGPYEQYF.

The CDR3 DNA reads as TGTGCCAGCAGTTTCAAAGCTAGCACCTACGAGCAGTACTTC. Encoded protein: CASSFKASTYEQYF. This sequence joins TRBV27 and TRBJ2-7; weak D call: TRBD2 (5 bases). CDR1 and CDR2 (germline): MNHEY, SMNVEV (reference sequence). V was clipped by 3 bases and J by 2 bases, with 11 bases between them. This CDR3 comprises 14 residues.

The chain recombines TRBV5-5 with TRBJ1-4, with a weak D call TRBD1 (6 bases). V lost 0 bases and J 1 base, leaving 10 bases between the germline ends. This CDR3 contains 16 residues. Germline CDR1 SGHKS, CDR2 YYEKEE (reference sequence). For the CDR3, the DNA is TGTGCCAGCAGCTTGGAACAGGGACGAACTAATGAAAAACTGTTTTTT. Protein sequence: CASSLEQGRTNEKLFF.

The chain carries TRBV7-8 and TRBJ1-2; possible D gene TRBD1, 5 bases. The CDR3 spans 16 residues. V lost 5 bases, J lost 2 bases, and 18 bases lay in between. Germline V CDR1 and CDR2: SGHVS, FQNEAQ. The CDR3 nucleotides are TGTGCCAGCAGCGGGGCCGGGGGGGTTCGAAACTATGGCTACACCTTC. Translated, it gives CASSGAGGVRNYGYTF.

The genes are TRBV27 and TRBJ2-1, with 13 bases identical to TRBD2. The length of the CDR3 is 18 residues. The germline CDR1 and CDR2 sequences are MNHEY and SMNVEV (reference sequence). V lost 3 bases to trimming and J lost 9 bases; unmatched junction nucleotides: 14. The CDR3 reads CASSFTSPGLAGSPEQFF. As DNA, the CDR3 is TGTGCCAGCAGTTTTACCTCGCCGGGACTAGCGGGATCCCCTGAGCAGTTCTTC.